This TCR beta chain was sequenced in a study of post-analysis software for immune sequencing data. The wider study: Patients had relapsing-remitting, secondary progressive or progressive-relapsing multiple sclerosis; some lacked subtype.

The TCR beta cDNA libraries contained unique molecular identifiers. The yield from roughly 1 to 10 million T cells was 500,000 or so cDNA molecules in total. TCRdb passed the PCR reads through MiXCR, listing each CDR3 protein once. This sample has fewer than 850,000 distinct CDR3 sequences; 25% to 30% occur once, and the top ten carry approximately 0.6%. As concerns this clonotype: Its antigen is unidentified.

Broader study findings: Roughly five TRBV segments were significantly more frequent in patients than in controls. TRBV5-6, TRBV5-1 and TRBV20-1 were among these segments.

CDR3 length equals 13 residues. V lost 3 bases and J lost 5, with 12 bases in between. Germline V gene sequence: CDR1 SGHRS, CDR2 YFSETQ. V gene TRBV5-1 combines with J gene TRBJ2-7; a possible D gene is TRBD2 (6 bases). Specimen: blood. The source of this sequence is a girl aged 5 to 17 with multiple sclerosis. CDR3 coding DNA: TGCGCCAGCAGCTGGGGGGAGCCCGACGAGCAGTACTTC. Protein: CASSWGEPDEQYF.